One sample yielded the 8 T cell receptor beta chains listed below, sequenced in a study of CD8+CD57+ T cells in acquired aplastic anemia. All sequencing subjects had displayed CD8+CD57+ cell expansion on flow cytometry. Genomic DNA, the template, was used for profiling of the TCR beta VDJ and CDR3. One entry per CDR3 protein results from TCRdb running MiXCR on the reads. The table includes around 430,000 distinct CDR3 sequences, less than 35% detected once. The source material was sorted CD4+, CD8+, or CD8+CD57+ T cells (not recorded which) from PBMCs. The receptors stem from a human donor with aplastic anemia.

This clonotype was picked up many times. The V gene is TRBV10-3, the J gene TRBJ1-1; D not certain. The CDR3 totals 14 residues. The V gene's germline CDR1 is ENHRY and CDR2 SYGVKD. The V end lost 9 bases, the J end lost 0 bases, and 14 bases lay between the germline ends. CDR3 nucleotide sequence: TGTGCCATACAAACAACCGGAATGAACACTGAAGCTTTCTTT. Residues: CAIQTTGMNTEAFF.

This clonotype was recorded at least ten times. This sequence joins TRBV10-3 and TRBJ2-5; 7 bases agree with TRBD1. This CDR3 is 15 amino acids long. The ends lost 4 bases at V and 5 bases at J; junction bases unmatched: 10. The germline V gene has CDR1 ENHRY and CDR2 SYGVKD. The CDR3: CAISVKSDRSETQYF. CDR3 DNA: TGTGCCATCAGTGTAAAATCGGACAGGTCGGAGACCCAGTACTTC.

This clonotype was picked up a small number of times. The rearrangement links TRBV6-1 to TRBJ2-1; TRBD1 matches 7 bases. The CDR3 has 12 residues. The V segment lost 5 bases and the J segment 10 bases; nucleotides outside the gene matches: 5. Germline V gene data show CDR1 as MNHNS and CDR2 as SASEGT. The CDR3 DNA follows: TGTGCCAGCAGTAAAGGGGGCCGGGAGCAGTTCTTC. Translation: CASSKGGREQFF.

This clonotype has at least ten counts. This chain connects TRBV24-1 to TRBJ2-1, with a tentative D call TRBD2 (7 bases). V was pared by 9 bases and J by 4 bases, with 18 bases between. Germline V CDR1 and CDR2: KGHDR, SFDVKD. CDR3 size: 15 residues. The CDR3 DNA reads as TGTGCCACCGGACGCGAAGCGGGACAATACAATGAGCAGTTCTTC. Protein product: CATGREAGQYNEQFF.

Ten or more counts support this clonotype. CDR3 sequence: CATSRDLKGYGYTF. The CDR3 nucleotides are TGTGCCACCAGCAGAGATTTGAAGGGTTATGGCTACACCTTC. The chain combines TRBV15 with TRBJ1-2; D ambiguous. V gave up 0 bases and J gave up 5 bases, with 10 bases separating them. From germline, CDR1 is LNHNV and CDR2 YYDKDF (reference sequence). The CDR3 extends over 14 amino acids.

This clonotype was seen a handful of times. This sequence joins TRBV4-2 and TRBJ2-2; the D is unclear. V lost 0 bases and J lost 2, with 10 bases in between. The CDR3 sequence is 16 residues long. Germline CDR1 reads LGHNA; CDR2 reads YNFKEQ. CDR3: CASSQEGPINTGELFF. In DNA form, the CDR3 reads TGTGCCAGCAGCCAAGAAGGACCTATCAACACCGGGGAGCTGTTTTTT.

This clonotype has only a few counts. This CDR3 is CASSTTNNEQFF. The CDR3 DNA reads as TGTGCCAGCAGCACAACAAACAATGAGCAGTTCTTC. The V and J genes are TRBV13 and TRBJ2-1; D is ambiguous. Trimming left V 5 bases short and J 5 bases short, with 7 bases between. Germline CDR1 and CDR2: PRHDT and FYEKMQ (reference sequence). The CDR3 loop spans 12 amino acids.

This clonotype was detected only a few times. The J gene is TRBJ2-3, the V gene TRBV6-1; 10 nucleotides agree with TRBD2. Germline-derived CDR1 and CDR2 are MNHNS and SASEGT. The CDR3 length is 16 residues. V gave up 4 bases and J gave up 6 bases; unmatched junction bases: 10. CDR3 amino acids: CASSVHSGGNFDTQYF. The CDR3 region has the DNA TGTGCCAGCAGTGTCCATAGCGGGGGGAATTTCGATACGCAGTATTTT.